This T cell receptor beta chain is from a study of vaccination effects on CD4 cells after COVID-19. Study as a whole: The post-vaccine samples were taken, at the median, 72 days after the second dose.

The germline CDR1 and CDR2 sequences are MNHEY and SVGAGI. This CDR3 is 14 amino acids long. The V end was cut by 7 bases, the J end by 7 bases, with 19 bases between. Note on this clone: No antigen is known for it.

The data were produced by immunoSEQ multiplex PCR, yet TCRdb's version contains in-frame clones alone and is incomplete. The sample holds more than 65,000 clones, over 70% seen once. Viral peptide pools were used in the ViraFEST assay to expand antigen-specific CD4+ T cells, and sequencing came afterward. Once cultured for around 11 days, the cells underwent separation to obtain CD4+ T cells. Everyone in the study got two shots of either the BNT162b2 or mRNA-1273 vaccine. IL-2 medium took the place of half the medium on both days 3 and 7. Points from the study as a whole: Cross-reactivity toward common cold coronaviruses was confined to only 1 of 255 vaccine-induced clones in healthy vaccinees.

The source was CD4+ T cells from PBMCs cultured with HCoV-229E spike peptides, collected after COVID-19 vaccination. The TCR comes from a human donor who received a COVID-19 vaccine. The chain carries TRBV6-5 and TRBJ1-1; tentative D call: TRBD1 (5 bases). CDR3 residues: CASTSSGSGGEAFF. The CDR3 DNA reads TGTGCCAGCACCTCGTCAGGATCCGGGGGTGAAGCTTTCTTT.